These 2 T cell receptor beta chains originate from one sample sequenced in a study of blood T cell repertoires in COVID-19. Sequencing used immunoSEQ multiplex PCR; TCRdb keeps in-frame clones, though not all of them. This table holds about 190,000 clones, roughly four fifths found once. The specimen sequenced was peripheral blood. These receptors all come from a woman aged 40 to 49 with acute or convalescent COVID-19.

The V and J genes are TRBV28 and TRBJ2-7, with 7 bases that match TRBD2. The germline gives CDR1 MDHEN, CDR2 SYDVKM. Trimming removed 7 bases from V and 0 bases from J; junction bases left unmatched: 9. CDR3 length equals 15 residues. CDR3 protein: CASTRGVVGSYEQYF. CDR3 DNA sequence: TGTGCCAGCACCCGGGGGGTGGTAGGCTCCTACGAGCAGTACTTC.

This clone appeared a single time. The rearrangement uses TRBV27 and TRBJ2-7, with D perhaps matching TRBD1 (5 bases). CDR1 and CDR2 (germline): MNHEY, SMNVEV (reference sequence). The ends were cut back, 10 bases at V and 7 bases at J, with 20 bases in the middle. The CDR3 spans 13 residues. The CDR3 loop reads CATRAQAMGEQYF. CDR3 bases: TGTGCCACCAGGGCTCAGGCGATGGGTGAGCAGTACTTC.